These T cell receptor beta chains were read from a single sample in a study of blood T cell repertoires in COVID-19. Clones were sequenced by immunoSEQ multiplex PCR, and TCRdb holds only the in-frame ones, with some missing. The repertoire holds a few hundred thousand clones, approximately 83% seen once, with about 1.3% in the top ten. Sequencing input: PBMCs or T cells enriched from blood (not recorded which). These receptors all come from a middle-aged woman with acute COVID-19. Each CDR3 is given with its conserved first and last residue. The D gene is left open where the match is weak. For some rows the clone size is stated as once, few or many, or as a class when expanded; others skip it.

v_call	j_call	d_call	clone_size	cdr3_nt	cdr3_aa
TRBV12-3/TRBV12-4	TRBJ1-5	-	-	TGTGCCAGCAGTTTTTACGACAGGCCCCAGCATTTT	CASSFYDRPQHF
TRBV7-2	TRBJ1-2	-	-	TGTGCCAGCAGCCCTGGGCGGGCTGCCAGATTAGGCTACACCTTC	CASSPGRAARLGYTF
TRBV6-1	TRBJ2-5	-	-	TGTGCCAGCAGTGAGGCTGCTTACTTTGGAGGTCAAGAGACCCAGTACTTC	CASSEAAYFGGQETQYF
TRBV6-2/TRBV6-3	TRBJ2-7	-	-	TGTGCCAGCAGCGGTCAGGGATGGGCCTACGAGCAGTACTTC	CASSGQGWAYEQYF
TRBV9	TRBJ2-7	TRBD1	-	TGTGCCAGCAGCGTAGGGACAGGCCGGGACTACGAGCAGTACTTC	CASSVGTGRDYEQYF
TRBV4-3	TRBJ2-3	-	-	TGCGCCAGCAGCCAAGATTATAGAACTCCGGATACGCAGTATTTT	CASSQDYRTPDTQYF
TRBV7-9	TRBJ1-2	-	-	TGTGCCAGCAGCTCTCCGGACAGAGAGAACTATGGCTACACCTTC	CASSSPDRENYGYTF
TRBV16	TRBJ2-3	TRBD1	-	TGTGCCAGCAGTCGCGTAGGACAGGGGTCGCAGTATTTT	CASSRVGQGSQYF
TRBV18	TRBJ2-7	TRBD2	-	TGTGCCAGCTCACCGGTGACTAGCGGGGCTTACGAGCAGTACTTC	CASSPVTSGAYEQYF
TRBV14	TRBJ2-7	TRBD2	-	TGTGCCAGCAGCCAAGTCGGGGGGGGCGAGCAGTACTTC	CASSQVGGGEQYF
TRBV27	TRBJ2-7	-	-	TGTGCCAGCAGTTTGGGCAAATACTACGAGCAGTACTTC	CASSLGKYYEQYF
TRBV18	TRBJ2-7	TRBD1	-	TGTGCCAGCTCGGTTGACAGGGCAAGGGAGCAGTACTTC	CASSVDRAREQYF
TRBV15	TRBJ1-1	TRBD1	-	TGTGCCACCAGCAGCTGGGACAGGGGAAGCAACACTGAAGCTTTCTTT	CATSSWDRGSNTEAFF
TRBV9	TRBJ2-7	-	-	TGTGCCAGCAGCGTAGCTGACAACTACGAGCAGTACTTC	CASSVADNYEQYF
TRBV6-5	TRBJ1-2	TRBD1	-	TGTGCCAGCAGTTACTCCGGACAGGGAGGGGTCTATGGCTACACCTTC	CASSYSGQGGVYGYTF
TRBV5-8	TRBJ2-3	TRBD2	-	TGTGCCAGCAGCTTGCTCGCGGGAGGTCGGGATACGCAGTATTTT	CASSLLAGGRDTQYF
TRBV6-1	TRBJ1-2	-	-	TGTGCCAGCAGTGAAGGGTCCCCAGGGATAGGCTTTCGCTACACCTTC	CASSEGSPGIGFRYTF
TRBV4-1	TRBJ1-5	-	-	TGCGCCAGCAGCAGTGGGGGGTATGTTACTGGAAATCAGCCCCAGCATTTT	CASSSGGYVTGNQPQHF
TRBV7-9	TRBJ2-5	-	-	TGTGCCAGCAGCTTAGCCCTAACGCAAGAGACCCAGTACTTC	CASSLALTQETQYF
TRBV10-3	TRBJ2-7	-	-	TGTGCCATCAGTGAAGATAGCCGGGGCGAGCAGTACTTC	CAISEDSRGEQYF
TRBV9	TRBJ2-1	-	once	TGTGCCAGCAGCTCGCTACCTTACAATGAGCAGTTCTTC	CASSSLPYNEQFF
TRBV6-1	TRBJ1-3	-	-	TGTGCCAGCAGTGACAGGGGAACTGGAAACACCATATATTTT	CASSDRGTGNTIYF
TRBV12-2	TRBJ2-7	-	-	TGTGCAAGTCGCTTGACTCCTTTTTACGAGCAGTACTTC	CASRLTPFYEQYF
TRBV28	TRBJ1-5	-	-	TGTGCCAGCAGTTTAAGGGGCAGTTATAGCAATCAGCCCCAGCATTTT	CASSLRGSYSNQPQHF
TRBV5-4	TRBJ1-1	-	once	TGTGCCAGCAGCCCCGGGTCTCACACTGAAGCTTTCTTT	CASSPGSHTEAFF
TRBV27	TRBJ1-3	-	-	TGTGCCAGCGGTCCAACGGGGAACACCATATATTTT	CASGPTGNTIYF
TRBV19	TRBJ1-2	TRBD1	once	TGTGCCAGCAAAACAGGGGGCCGGTTTGGCTACACCTTC	CASKTGGRFGYTF
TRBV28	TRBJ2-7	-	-	TGTGCCAGCAGTCGCCCTCCCAGGGACGAGCAGTACTTC	CASSRPPRDEQYF
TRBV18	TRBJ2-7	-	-	TGTGCCAGCTCACCACTCCCCAACCTCGAGGACGAGCAGTACTTC	CASSPLPNLEDEQYF
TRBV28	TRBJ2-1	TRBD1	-	TGTGCCAGCAGTTTTCTCGACAGGGGGCCTTACAATGAGCAGTTCTTC	CASSFLDRGPYNEQFF
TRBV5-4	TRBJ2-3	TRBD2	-	TGTGCCAGCAGCCCGAGGACTAGCGGGCTTTCTAGCACAGATACGCAGTATTTT	CASSPRTSGLSSTDTQYF
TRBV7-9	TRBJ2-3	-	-	TGTGCCAGCAGCTCGGGACACCGCACAGATACGCAGTATTTT	CASSSGHRTDTQYF
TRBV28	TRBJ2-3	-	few	TGTGCCAGCAGTTTAGCCACTTTCACAGATACGCAGTATTTT	CASSLATFTDTQYF